The 2 T cell receptor beta chains reported below all come from one sample, sequenced in a study of T cell responses to AZD1222 COVID-19 vaccine. The assay was immunoSEQ multiplex PCR, and TCRdb's table has in-frame clones only and misses some. The table includes some 130,000 clones, approximately 92% detected once. The sequences come from peripheral blood, collected 28 days after the second AZD1222 dose. These TCRs come from an adult who received the AZD1222 COVID-19 vaccine.

The J gene is TRBJ1-1, the V gene TRBV30; a weak D match, TRBD1 (6 bases). Germline V lookup: CDR1 GTSNPN, CDR2 SVGIG (reference sequence). This CDR3 spans 15 amino acids. V was trimmed by 3 bases and J by 5 bases, leaving 19 bases between them. CDR3 in DNA: TGTGCCTGGAGCGACCTACAGGGAAAAGGAACTGAAGCTTTCTTT. It is translated as CAWSDLQGKGTEAFF. Looking up the rest from reference TRBV30 and TRBJ1-1 gives the full variable domain: SQTIHQWPATLVQPVGSPLSLECTVEGTSNPNLYWYRQAAGRGLQLLFYSVGIGQISSEVPQNLSASRPQDRQFILSSKKLLLSDSGFYLCAWSDLQGKGTEAFFGQGTRLTVV.

The chain is built from TRBV4-1 and TRBJ2-2; TRBD2 agrees at 9 bases. Per the germline V gene, CDR1 is MGHRA and CDR2 is YSYEKL. Germline trimming cut 1 base from V and 4 bases from J; bases unmatched to any gene: 7. The CDR3 has 17 amino acids. CDR3 sequence (DNA): TGCGCCAGCAGCCAAGGAAGGGCGCGGGGGGGCACCGGGGAGCTGTTTTTT. It translates to CASSQGRARGGTGELFF.